The 24 T cell receptor beta chains in this list originate from one sample, sequenced in a study of blood T cell repertoires in COVID-19. Using immunoSEQ multiplex PCR, the repertoire was profiled, and TCRdb retains in-frame clones only, with some absent. The sample has 50,000 or so clones; around 80% are singletons. The sample was peripheral blood. Receptors were obtained from a man between 65 and 85 years old with acute or convalescent COVID-19.

This sequence joins TRBV6-2 or TRBV6-3 and TRBJ1-6, with D maybe TRBD1 (5 bases). CDR3 length equals 15 residues. Germline assignment: CDR1 MNHEY and CDR2 SVGEGT. V was pared by 4 bases and J by 10 bases, with 17 bases between. CDR3: CASSSPGQGDSPLHF. The DNA of the CDR3 is TGTGCCAGCAGTTCACCCGGGCAGGGTGACTCACCCCTCCACTTT.

This clone showed up just a few times. The chain links TRBV7-4 to TRBJ1-5; no clear D gene. The germline CDR1 and CDR2 sequences are SGHVT and SQSDAQ. This CDR3 contains 13 residues. Between the trimmed V and J ends, which lost 4 bases and 0 bases, there was a span of 4 bases. The CDR3 DNA reads TGTGCCAGCAGCTGCTATAGCAATCAGCCCCAGCATTTT. It encodes CASSCYSNQPQHF.

The J gene is TRBJ1-6, the V gene TRBV27, with TRBD1 as a possible D gene (5 bases). This CDR3 is built from 15 residues. CDR1 and CDR2 from the germline V gene are MNHEY and SMNVEV (reference sequence). V dropped 6 bases and J dropped 8 bases, with 17 bases sitting between them. The CDR3 reads CASSLLTVFDSPLHF. CDR3 coding DNA: TGTGCCAGCAGCCTGTTGACAGTCTTTGATTCACCCCTCCACTTT.

The chain employs TRBV5-1 and TRBJ1-2; 9 bases line up with TRBD1. Germline V gene lookup returns CDR1 SGHRS and CDR2 YFSETQ. The CDR3 is made up of 14 amino acids. Trimming cost V 6 bases and J 7 bases; bases outside gene matches: 10. The CDR3, as DNA: TGCGCCAGCAAAGAGACAGGGGGGTCGGGTGGCTACACCTTC. This translates into CASKETGGSGGYTF.

The rearrangement uses TRBV5-8 and TRBJ1-2; 7 bases are a match to TRBD1. V gave up 2 bases and J gave up 7 bases; unmatched junction bases: 5. The CDR3 runs to 13 residues. CDR1 is SGHTS and CDR2 is YDEGEE in the germline V gene. CDR3 sequence (DNA): TGTGCCAGCAGCTTCCGACACAGGGGTGGCTACACCTTC. It specifies CASSFRHRGGYTF.

V usage is TRBV28 and J usage is TRBJ2-2, with TRBD2 identical over 8 bases. CDR3 size: 16 residues. Looked up from germline, CDR1 is MDHEN and CDR2 is SYDVKM. V was clipped by 3 bases and J by 6 bases; unmatched bases: 9. CDR3 region: CASSFPRGGDPGELFF. CDR3 sequence (DNA): TGTGCCAGCAGTTTTCCCCGGGGGGGGGATCCCGGGGAGCTGTTTTTT. The whole variable domain, filled in from reference TRBV28 and TRBJ2-2, reads DVKVTQSSRYLVKRTGEKVFLECVQDMDHENMFWYRQDPGLGLRLIYFSYDVKMKEKGDIPEGYSVSREKKERFSLILESASTNQTSMYLCASSFPRGGDPGELFFGEGSRLTVL.

This chain links TRBV5-1 with TRBJ2-1; 11 nucleotides align to TRBD2. This CDR3 spans 16 amino acids. With 4 bases clipped from V and 3 bases from J, the junction kept 6 bases outside the gene matches. Germline V gives CDR1 SGHRS, CDR2 YFSETQ. The CDR3 DNA follows: TGCGCCAGCAGCCACGACGGGACTAGCGGCTACAATGAGCAGTTCTTC. It specifies CASSHDGTSGYNEQFF.

The chain joins TRBV7-8 to TRBJ2-5; D is ambiguous. This CDR3 region has 14 residues. Deletions cut 1 base from V and 1 base from J, with 7 bases between. Germline CDR1 is SGHVS and CDR2 is FQNEAQ. CDR3 amino acids: CASSLVASQETQYF. The CDR3 DNA reads TGTGCCAGCAGCTTAGTTGCCAGCCAAGAGACCCAGTACTTC.

The rearrangement links TRBV5-6 to TRBJ1-6, with TRBD1 identical over 12 bases. This CDR3 has 17 amino acids. The germline CDR1 and CDR2 sequences are SGHDT and YYEEEE. Losses at the gene ends were 0 bases for V and 11 bases for J; bases not matched to a gene: 9. CDR3 in DNA: TGTGCCAGCAGCTTGGCCCTGGGACAGGGGGCCGGGACACCCCTCCACTTT. Residues: CASSLALGQGAGTPLHF.

The rearrangement uses TRBV27 and TRBJ1-5; 8 nucleotides match TRBD1. The CDR3 has 15 amino acids. The junction had 6 bases not matched to a gene; V was cut back by 6 bases and J by 2 bases. The germline V gene has CDR1 MNHEY and CDR2 SMNVEV (reference sequence). The CDR3 reads CASSDRGTGNQPQHF. In DNA form, the CDR3 reads TGTGCCAGCAGCGACAGGGGAACGGGCAATCAGCCCCAGCATTTT.

V usage is TRBV12-3 or TRBV12-4 and J usage is TRBJ1-2, with 10 bases lining up with TRBD1. The CDR3 covers 13 residues. V dropped 6 bases and J dropped 7; count of bases not matched to a gene: 5. The CDR3 sequence: CASSPGQGLGYTF. In nucleotides, the CDR3 is TGTGCCAGCAGCCCGGGACAGGGGCTTGGCTACACCTTC.

The chain joins TRBV28 to TRBJ1-2; D possibly corresponds to TRBD1 (6 bases). Between the trimmed V and J ends, which lost 6 bases and 4 bases, there was a span of 15 bases. This CDR3 spans 14 amino acids. The germline V gene encodes CDR1 MDHEN and CDR2 SYDVKM. Written as DNA, the CDR3 is TGTGCCAGCAGGCAGACAGGATATCCCTATGGCTACACCTTC. Its protein is CASRQTGYPYGYTF.

This sequence joins TRBV6-5 and TRBJ2-1; the match to TRBD1 covers 7 bases. V was pared by 6 bases and J by 8 bases, with 10 bases of the junction left unmatched. Germline CDR1 is MNHEY and CDR2 is SVGAGI. The CDR3 extends over 14 amino acids. CDR3 protein: CASSQSGGLDEQFF. Here the CDR3 DNA reads TGTGCCAGCAGCCAGTCAGGGGGTCTGGATGAGCAGTTCTTC.

CDR3 loop: CASSGLAAQTDTQYF. CDR3 bases: TGTGCCAGTAGTGGGCTAGCGGCCCAAACCGATACGCAGTATTTT. V gene TRBV19 combines with J gene TRBJ2-3, with 7 bases lining up with TRBD2. The V gene end was trimmed by 5 bases and the J gene end by 6 bases; junction bases not matched to a gene: 11. Germline lookup yields CDR1 LNHDA and CDR2 SQIVND (reference sequence). There are 15 residues in the CDR3.

In this sample, this clone turned up a few times. The chain is built from TRBV30 and TRBJ1-1; D gene ambiguous. The V gene's germline CDR1 is GTSNPN and CDR2 SVGIG (reference sequence). The CDR3 spans 13 residues. Trimming left V 2 bases short and J 4 bases short, with 11 bases between. The DNA for the CDR3 is TGTGCCTGGAGTTTACGGGATTTCACTGAAGCTTTCTTT. It codes for CAWSLRDFTEAFF.

This clone was detected once. The chain carries TRBV27 and TRBJ2-6, with D perhaps TRBD2 (7 bases). Germline-derived CDR1 and CDR2 are MNHEY and SMNVEV (reference sequence). This CDR3 is 17 amino acids long. The V end was cut by 1 base, the J end by 4 bases, with 14 bases between. The CDR3 spells CASSLWGGGKGANVLTF. The CDR3 region has the DNA TGTGCCAGCAGTTTATGGGGAGGGGGAAAGGGGGCCAACGTCCTGACTTTC.

The chain uses TRBV2 and TRBJ1-1; D call uncertain. Trimming removed 2 bases from V and 4 bases from J, with 11 bases in between. This CDR3 region has 14 residues. CDR1 is SNHLY, CDR2 FYNNEI, per germline. CDR3: CASSEFIVLTEAFF. CDR3 bases: TGTGCCAGCAGTGAATTTATAGTCCTCACTGAAGCTTTCTTT.

V usage is TRBV7-2 and J usage is TRBJ2-4; maybe TRBD1 (7 bases). The CDR3 runs to 14 residues. The ends were cut back, 0 bases at V and 6 bases at J, with 9 bases in the middle. Looked up from germline, CDR1 is SGHTA and CDR2 is FQGNSA. CDR3 nucleotide sequence: TGTGCCAGCAGCTTAGCGCAGGGGGGAAACATTCAGTACTTC. As protein: CASSLAQGGNIQYF.

This clone was seen only a few times. J is TRBJ1-1 and V is TRBV27; weak D call: TRBD1 (5 bases). The germline V gene encodes CDR1 MNHEY and CDR2 SMNVEV (reference sequence). The CDR3 length is 13 residues. The ends were cut back, 4 bases at V and 4 bases at J, with 10 bases in the middle. CDR3 sequence: CASSSGWITEAFF. The CDR3 region has the DNA TGTGCCAGCAGTTCAGGGTGGATCACTGAAGCTTTCTTT.

The CDR3: CASSLTQGYQETQYF. Here the CDR3 DNA reads TGTGCCAGCAGCTTAACACAGGGGTACCAAGAGACCCAGTACTTC. This chain joins TRBV11-3 and TRBJ2-5; 7 nucleotides align to TRBD1. The V and J ends lost 2 bases and 0 bases, in that order; junction bases with no gene match: 3. Germline V gene sequence: CDR1 SGHNT, CDR2 YENEEA. The CDR3 spans 15 residues.

The gene calls are TRBV30 and TRBJ2-2; 9 positions match TRBD1. The CDR3 sequence is 15 residues long. V shed 4 bases, J shed 3 bases, and the junction held 6 bases outside the gene matches. Germline values: CDR1 GTSNPN, CDR2 SVGIG (reference sequence). CDR3 sequence reads: CAWIPDRGYTGELFF. The CDR3 DNA follows: TGTGCCTGGATTCCGGACAGGGGATACACCGGGGAGCTGTTTTTT.

This clone occurred a few times. V usage is TRBV5-1 and J usage is TRBJ1-5; no clear D. The germline V and J ends were trimmed by 4 bases and 6 bases, with 11 bases remaining between them. The CDR3 contains 13 residues. Germline V lookup: CDR1 SGHRS, CDR2 YFSETQ. CDR3 DNA sequence: TGCGCCAGCAGCCCTAATTACGGTCAGCCCCAGCATTTT. As protein: CASSPNYGQPQHF.

This clone was seen more than once but under ten times. The chain couples TRBV7-2 to TRBJ1-5; D ambiguous. From germline, CDR1 is SGHTA and CDR2 FQGNSA. V was clipped by 5 bases and J by 3 bases, with 11 bases between them. This CDR3 is 14 amino acids long. The CDR3 reads CASSPDGNNQPQHF. For the CDR3, the DNA is TGTGCCAGCAGCCCAGACGGGAACAATCAGCCCCAGCATTTT.

V and J are TRBV9 and TRBJ2-5, with TRBD2 as a possible D gene (5 bases). The germline gives CDR1 SGDLS, CDR2 YYNGEE. This CDR3 has 14 amino acids. Trimming shortened V by 0 bases and J by 3 bases, and 9 bases separated the two germline ends. DNA for the CDR3: TGTGCCAGCAGCGTAGGGATCGGGAAAGAGACCCAGTACTTC. Its translation: CASSVGIGKETQYF.